This TCR beta chain stems from a study of blood T cell repertoires in COVID-19. Profiled with immunoSEQ multiplex PCR; TCRdb holds only in-frame clones, not every one. The table records 200,000 to 250,000 clones, roughly 76% of them present only once. The CDR3 contains 15 residues. V trimming: 2 bases; J trimming: 3 bases; junction bases outside the gene matches: 5. Germline V gene lookup returns CDR1 SGHTA and CDR2 FQGTGA. This clone appeared once. The receptor's source is an elderly woman with COVID-19, enrolled during active disease. This chain links TRBV7-3 with TRBJ2-5, with 8 bases aligning to TRBD1. Material: peripheral blood. CDR3 residues: CASSLQGASEETQYF. The CDR3 DNA reads as TGTGCCAGCAGCTTACAGGGGGCTAGCGAAGAGACCCAGTACTTC.